This T cell receptor (beta chain) was recorded in a study of cytomegalovirus exposure and HLA in healthy donors. Overall study results and limits: Prior analysis indicated that the majority of TCR beta V segments exhibited productivity approximately 90% or approximately 30% of the time.

The germline CDR1 and CDR2 sequences are LNHDA and SQIVND (reference sequence). CDR3 length: 16 residues. The V end lost 3 bases, the J end lost 4 bases, and 16 bases lay between the germline ends. Of note for this clone: Its antigen is currently unknown.

PCR primers comprised 60 Vbeta and 13 Jbeta primers. Assay used: immunoSEQ multiplex PCR; TCRdb lists only in-frame clones, some missing. The sample carries around 150,000 clones, more than 80% recorded once. The sequencing sample was made of PBMCs. This rearrangement joins TRBV19 to TRBJ2-1; D is perhaps TRBD1 (6 bases). The source of this sequence is a woman aged 40-49 years in good health and CMV-seropositive. As DNA, the CDR3 is TGTGCCAGTAGTATCAAATTTGGGGGCCTTTACAATGAGCAGTTCTTC. Protein product: CASSIKFGGLYNEQFF.